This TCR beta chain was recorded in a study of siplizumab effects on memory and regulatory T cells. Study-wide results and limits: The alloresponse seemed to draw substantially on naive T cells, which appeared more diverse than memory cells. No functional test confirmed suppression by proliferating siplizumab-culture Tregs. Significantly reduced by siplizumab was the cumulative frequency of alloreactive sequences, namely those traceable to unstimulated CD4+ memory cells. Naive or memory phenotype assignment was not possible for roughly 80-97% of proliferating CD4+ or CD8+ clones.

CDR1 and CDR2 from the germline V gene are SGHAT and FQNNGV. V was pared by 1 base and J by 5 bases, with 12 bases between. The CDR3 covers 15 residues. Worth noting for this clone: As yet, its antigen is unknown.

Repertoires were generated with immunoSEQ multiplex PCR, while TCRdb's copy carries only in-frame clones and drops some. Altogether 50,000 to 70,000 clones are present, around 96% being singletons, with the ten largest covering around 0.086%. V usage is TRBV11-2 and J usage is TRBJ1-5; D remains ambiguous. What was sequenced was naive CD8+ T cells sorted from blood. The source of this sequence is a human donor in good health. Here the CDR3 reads CASSLVRLTDQPQHF. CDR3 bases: TGTGCCAGCAGCTTAGTGAGACTTACCGATCAGCCCCAGCATTTT.